Listed here are 8 T cell receptor beta chains from one sample, sequenced in a study of blood T cell repertoires in COVID-19. Libraries were prepared by immunoSEQ multiplex PCR; TCRdb keeps only in-frame clonotypes and omits some of them. The data contain more than 150,000 clones, roughly 87% of them seen just once; the ten biggest clones take up 2% to 2.5%. The sequencing input was PBMCs or T cells enriched from blood (not recorded which). The receptors stem from a woman in her twenties or thirties who had recovered from COVID-19.

V gene TRBV5-1 combines with J gene TRBJ1-1, with D unclear. The V gene's germline CDR1 is SGHRS and CDR2 YFSETQ. V lost 3 bases and J 4 bases, leaving 13 bases between the germline ends. CDR3 size: 14 residues. Here the CDR3 DNA reads TGCGCCAGCAGCTCAATGGACGGAGGCACTGAAGCTTTCTTT. Protein: CASSSMDGGTEAFF. The complete variable domain, with remaining parts taken from reference TRBV5-1 and TRBJ1-1, reads KAGVTQTPRYLIKTRGQQVTLSCSPISGHRSVSWYQQTPGQGLQFLFEYFSETQRNKGNFPGRFSGRQFSNSRSEMNVSTLELGDSALYLCASSSMDGGTEAFFGQGTRLTVV.

This rearrangement joins TRBV5-8 to TRBJ2-7; weak D call: TRBD1 (6 bases). The CDR3 sequence is 12 residues long. The V gene's germline CDR1 is SGHTS and CDR2 YDEGEE. Deletions cut 10 bases from V and 2 bases from J, with 13 bases between. The CDR3 spells CAVRTAAYEQYF. The DNA for the CDR3 is TGTGCCGTCCGGACAGCGGCCTACGAGCAGTACTTC.

J is TRBJ2-4 and V is TRBV7-9, with TRBD1 matching 9 bases. Looked up from germline, CDR1 is SEHNR and CDR2 is FQNEAQ (reference sequence). V dropped 2 bases and J dropped 6; count of bases not matched to a gene: 8. The CDR3 extends over 16 amino acids. The CDR3 region has the DNA TGTGCCAGCAGCTTAACCGGGACAGGGAGTGGAAACATTCAGTACTTC. Its translation is CASSLTGTGSGNIQYF.

The rearrangement links TRBV7-9 to TRBJ2-5, with D maybe TRBD1 (6 bases). In germline, CDR1 is SEHNR, CDR2 FQNEAQ (reference sequence). CDR3 length equals 14 residues. Trimming pared 5 bases from V and 3 bases from J, leaving 13 bases between. In DNA form, the CDR3 reads TGTGCCAGCAGCCACGGACAGAAAAAAGAGACCCAGTACTTC. Translation: CASSHGQKKETQYF.

This rearrangement joins TRBV15 to TRBJ2-5; D is uncertain. CDR3 size: 13 residues. With 7 bases removed from V and 3 bases from J, the gap between germline ends came to 12 bases. Germline CDR1 reads LNHNV; CDR2 reads YYDKDF (reference sequence). The CDR3 region has the DNA TGTGCCACCACCAGTATCCCAGAAGAGACCCAGTACTTC. This gives the protein CATTSIPEETQYF. The full variable domain, completed using reference TRBV15 and TRBJ2-5, is DAMVIQNPRYQVTQFGKPVTLSCSQTLNHNVMYWYQQKSSQAPKLLFHYYDKDFNNEADTPDNFQSRRPNTSFCFLDIRSPGLGDTAMYLCATTSIPEETQYFGPGTRLLVL.

The V gene is TRBV19, the J gene TRBJ1-4; 8 nucleotides match TRBD1. Germline V gene lookup returns CDR1 LNHDA and CDR2 SQIVND (reference sequence). V shed 5 bases, J shed 4 bases, and the junction held 9 bases outside the gene matches. The CDR3 contains 16 residues. The CDR3 region is CASSARQGRGNEKLFF. As DNA, the CDR3 is TGTGCCAGTAGTGCCCGACAGGGGCGAGGTAATGAAAAACTGTTTTTT.

V gene TRBV29-1 combines with J gene TRBJ2-7; D gene unclear. The V and J ends lost 4 bases and 4 bases respectively, with 8 bases between them. This CDR3 comprises 11 residues. Germline V gene lookup returns CDR1 SQVTM and CDR2 ANQGSEA. CDR3 in amino acids: CSVVVAYEQYF. Here the CDR3 DNA reads TGCAGCGTTGTCGTAGCTTACGAGCAGTACTTC.

This chain uses TRBV12-3 or TRBV12-4 with TRBJ2-5; a weak D match, TRBD2 (6 bases). The CDR3 length is 13 residues. Trimming cost V 0 bases and J 6 bases, with 8 bases left between them. This CDR3 reads CASSLAGGQTQYF. CDR3 DNA sequence: TGTGCCAGCAGTTTAGCGGGGGGACAGACCCAGTACTTC.